Below, 16 T cell receptor beta chains from the same sample are listed, as sequenced in a study of beta chain features in type 1 diabetes (dated by TCRdb to the late 2010s). Receptor libraries were prepared by the immunoSEQ multiplex PCR assay. The High Capacity cDNA Reverse Transcription Kit was used to reverse transcribe all of the isolated RNA, meaning that expressed TCRB transcripts were what got sequenced. The clones in this table, taken by TCRdb from immuneACCESS, are in-frame only. Not every clone is retained; where verified, under half of the shortfall comes from an unresolved V gene, and the cause of the rest is unknown. This sample comprises around 240,000 clones, around 9.6% of them detected only once. 0.03% to 0.04% of the sample goes to the ten largest clones. The source material was naive CD4+ T cells from blood. The sample's cell subset or site, from its label and the paper: true naive CD4+ T cells. These receptors all stem from a woman under 30 in good health.

This sequence joins TRBV9 and TRBJ1-1, with D possibly matching TRBD1 (5 bases). CDR1 and CDR2 from the germline V gene are SGDLS and YYNGEE. This CDR3 is built from 15 residues. V was pared by 6 bases and J by 3 bases, with 18 bases between. CDR3 loop: CASTPGSGGHTEAFF. In DNA, the CDR3 is TGTGCCAGCACCCCAGGGAGCGGAGGGCACACTGAAGCTTTCTTT.

This chain's CDR3 is CASGFQNYGYTF. The CDR3 DNA reads TGTGCTAGTGGTTTTCAGAACTATGGCTACACCTTC. The rearrangement links TRBV12-5 to TRBJ1-2, with D unclear. From germline, CDR1 is LGHNT and CDR2 FRNRAP. Trimming left V 3 bases short and J 2 bases short, with 4 bases between. The CDR3 loop spans 12 amino acids.

The chain is built from TRBV5-8 and TRBJ2-3; TRBD2 is a possible D gene (6 bases). The CDR3 is 15 residues long. Trimming removed 4 bases from V and 0 bases from J, with 12 bases in between. The germline gives CDR1 SGHTS, CDR2 YDEGEE. CDR3 coding DNA: TGTGCCAGCAGCCCGGGGGTCGGGAGCACAGATACGCAGTATTTT. Translating it yields CASSPGVGSTDTQYF.

This clone was seen a handful of times. This chain links TRBV5-1 with TRBJ2-5, with TRBD1 as a possible D gene (6 bases). CDR3 size: 14 residues. Germline loops: CDR1 SGHRS, CDR2 YFSETQ. V was clipped by 0 bases and J by 4 bases, with 10 bases between them. CDR3: CASSLAQDRETQYF. The CDR3 DNA follows: TGCGCCAGCAGCTTGGCTCAGGACAGAGAGACCCAGTACTTC.

The chain links TRBV6-5 to TRBJ2-7; 7 nucleotides align to TRBD1. The CDR3 runs to 14 residues. V lost 0 bases to trimming and J lost 2 bases; unmatched junction nucleotides: 1. The germline gives CDR1 MNHEY, CDR2 SVGAGI. The CDR3 here is CASSYSTGTYEQYF. The CDR3 coding sequence is TGTGCCAGCAGTTACTCGACAGGGACCTACGAGCAGTACTTC.

This clone was counted between two and nine times. J is TRBJ1-5 and V is TRBV30; TRBD1 matches 8 bases. Trimming cost V 5 bases and J 4 bases; bases outside gene matches: 4. The CDR3 extends over 13 amino acids. The V gene's germline CDR1 is GTSNPN and CDR2 SVGIG (reference sequence). CDR3 bases: TGTGCCTGGCAGGGGGCACTTAATCAGCCCCAGCATTTT. Translating it yields CAWQGALNQPQHF.

The rearrangement links TRBV5-4 to TRBJ2-1; 8 nucleotides match TRBD2. The CDR3 has 15 residues. The V gene's germline CDR1 is SGHNT and CDR2 YYREEE (reference sequence). Trimming removed 1 base from V and 3 bases from J; junction bases left unmatched: 3. The DNA for the CDR3 is TGTGCCAGCAGCTTGATACTAGCGGACTACAATGAGCAGTTCTTC. Translated, it gives CASSLILADYNEQFF.

The V call is TRBV7-9, the J call TRBJ1-6; 7 bases are shared with TRBD1. The CDR3 runs to 15 residues. Trimming took 6 bases from V and 7 from J; bases not matched to a gene: 9. Germline V gene lookup returns CDR1 SEHNR and CDR2 FQNEAQ (reference sequence). This CDR3 reads CASRQSTGFNSPLHF. The CDR3 DNA follows: TGTGCCAGCAGACAATCGACAGGGTTCAATTCACCCCTCCACTTT.

This clone turned up a few times. The genes are TRBV5-4 and TRBJ2-4, with TRBD2 identical over 7 bases. The germline V gene encodes CDR1 SGHNT and CDR2 YYREEE (reference sequence). The V segment lost 4 bases and the J segment 2 bases; nucleotides outside the gene matches: 6. This CDR3 has 15 residues. Written as DNA, the CDR3 is TGTGCCAGCAGCCTACAGCGGGGCCCCAAAAACATTCAGTACTTC. Translated, it gives CASSLQRGPKNIQYF.

Ten or more counts support this clone. The gene calls are TRBV7-9 and TRBJ1-6; 7 bases fit TRBD1. Germline CDR1 SEHNR, CDR2 FQNEAQ (reference sequence). The CDR3 has 15 amino acids. After removal of 5 bases from V and 5 bases from J, the junction contained 6 bases not matched to a gene. The CDR3 reads CASSPLGQNNSPLHF. CDR3 nucleotide sequence: TGTGCCAGCAGCCCCTTGGGACAGAATAATTCACCCCTCCACTTT.

The sample holds many counts of this clone. The rearrangement uses TRBV15 and TRBJ2-1; perhaps TRBD1 as D (6 bases). With 3 bases removed from V and 3 bases from J, the gap between germline ends came to 15 bases. CDR3 length: 16 amino acids. Germline values: CDR1 LNHNV, CDR2 YYDKDF (reference sequence). For the CDR3, the DNA is TGTGCCACCAGCAGTCTAAGGGGGAGAGTCTACAATGAGCAGTTCTTC. Amino acid sequence: CATSSLRGRVYNEQFF.

The rearrangement links TRBV6-5 to TRBJ2-7; no clear D gene. This CDR3 has 11 residues. Germline CDR1 is MNHEY and CDR2 is SVGAGI. Trimming removed 4 bases from V and 5 bases from J, with 6 bases in between. CDR3 sequence: CASSFRHEQYF. In DNA form, the CDR3 reads TGTGCCAGCAGTTTCCGTCACGAGCAGTACTTC.

This clone came up a few times. The chain is built from TRBV9 and TRBJ2-7; D remains ambiguous. Trimming shortened V by 4 bases and J by 1 base, and 12 bases separated the two germline ends. The CDR3 runs 14 residues. The germline V gene has CDR1 SGDLS and CDR2 YYNGEE. CDR3 sequence (DNA): TGTGCCAGCAGCCCCCGCCCGGAGTCCTACGAGCAGTACTTC. Translation gives CASSPRPESYEQYF.

The J gene is TRBJ1-2, the V gene TRBV28, with 10 bases identical to TRBD1. Germline CDR1 is MDHEN and CDR2 is SYDVKM. Trimming at V came to 3 bases and at J to 7 bases, leaving 11 bases not matched to a gene. The CDR3 covers 16 residues. CDR3 sequence (DNA): TGTGCCAGCAGTTTCCCACGGGACAGGGGCATGTTTGGCTACACCTTC. It is translated as CASSFPRDRGMFGYTF.

In its sample, this clone was seen a few times. The V call is TRBV7-9, the J call TRBJ2-5; D unclear. The germline gives CDR1 SEHNR, CDR2 FQNEAQ (reference sequence). The CDR3 runs to 12 residues. V was clipped by 5 bases and J by 5 bases, with 9 bases between them. CDR3 sequence: CASSDPRETQYF. The CDR3 DNA reads TGTGCCAGCAGCGACCCGCGGGAGACCCAGTACTTC.

The chain uses TRBV12-5 and TRBJ1-1; D not resolved. Germline CDR1 and CDR2: LGHNT and FRNRAP. V lost 1 base to trimming and J lost 7 bases, with 7 bases between them. This CDR3 is 12 amino acids long. CDR3 region: CASGLDMFEAFF. DNA of the CDR3: TGTGCTAGTGGTTTGGACATGTTTGAAGCTTTCTTT.